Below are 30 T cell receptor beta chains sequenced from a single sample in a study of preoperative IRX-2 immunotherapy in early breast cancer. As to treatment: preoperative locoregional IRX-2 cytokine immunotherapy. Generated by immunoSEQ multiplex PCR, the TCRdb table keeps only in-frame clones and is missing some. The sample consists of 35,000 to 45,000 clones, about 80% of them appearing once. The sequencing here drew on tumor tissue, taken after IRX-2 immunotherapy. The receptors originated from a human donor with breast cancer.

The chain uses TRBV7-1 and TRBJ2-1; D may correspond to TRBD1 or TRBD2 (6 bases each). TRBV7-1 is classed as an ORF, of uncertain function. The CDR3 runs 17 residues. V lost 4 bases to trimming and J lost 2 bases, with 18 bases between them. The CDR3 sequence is CASSLAGHRVPYNEQFF. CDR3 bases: TGTGCCAGCAGCTTGGCGGGACACAGGGTCCCCTACAATGAGCAGTTCTTC.

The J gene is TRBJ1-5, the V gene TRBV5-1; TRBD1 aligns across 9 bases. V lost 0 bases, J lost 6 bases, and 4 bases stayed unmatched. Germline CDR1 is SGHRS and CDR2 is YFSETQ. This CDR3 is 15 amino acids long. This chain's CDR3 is CASSLGDRVGQPQHF. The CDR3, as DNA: TGCGCCAGCAGCTTGGGGGACAGGGTAGGTCAGCCCCAGCATTTT.

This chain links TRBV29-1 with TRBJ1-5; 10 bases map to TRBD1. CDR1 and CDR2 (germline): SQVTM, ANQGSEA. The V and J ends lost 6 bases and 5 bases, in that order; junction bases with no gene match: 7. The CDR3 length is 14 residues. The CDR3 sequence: CSVPGQGLDQPQHF. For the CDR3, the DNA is TGCAGCGTCCCGGGACAGGGGCTGGATCAGCCCCAGCATTTT.

The CDR3 loop reads CAISSGQTNEKLFF. CDR3 DNA: TGTGCCATCAGCTCCGGACAGACTAATGAAAAACTGTTTTTT. The gene calls are TRBV6-8 and TRBJ1-4, with D possibly matching TRBD1 (6 bases). Trimming shortened V by 10 bases and J by 2 bases, and 14 bases separated the two germline ends. Germline V lookup: CDR1 MNHGY, CDR2 SAAAGT. The CDR3 length is 14 residues.

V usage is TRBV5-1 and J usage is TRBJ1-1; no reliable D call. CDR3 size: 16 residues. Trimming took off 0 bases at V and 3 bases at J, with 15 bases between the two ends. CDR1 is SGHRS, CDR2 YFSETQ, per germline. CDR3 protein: CASSLEPASGYTEAFF. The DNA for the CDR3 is TGCGCCAGCAGCTTGGAGCCCGCTAGCGGGTACACTGAAGCTTTCTTT.

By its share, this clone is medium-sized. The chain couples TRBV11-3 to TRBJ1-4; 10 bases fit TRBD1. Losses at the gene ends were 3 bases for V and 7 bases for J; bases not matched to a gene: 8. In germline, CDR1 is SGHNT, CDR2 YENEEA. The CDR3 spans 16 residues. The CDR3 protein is CASSLGQGIMGEKLFF. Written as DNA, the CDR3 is TGTGCCAGCAGCTTGGGACAGGGGATTATGGGTGAAAAACTGTTTTTT.

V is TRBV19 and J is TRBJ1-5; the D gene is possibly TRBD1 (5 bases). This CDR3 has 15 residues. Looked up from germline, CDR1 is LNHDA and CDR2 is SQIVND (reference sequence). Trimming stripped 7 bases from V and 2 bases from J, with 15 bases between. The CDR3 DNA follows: TGTGCCAGTACCCCTCGGGGGGACGGCAATCAGCCCCAGCATTTT. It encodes CASTPRGDGNQPQHF.

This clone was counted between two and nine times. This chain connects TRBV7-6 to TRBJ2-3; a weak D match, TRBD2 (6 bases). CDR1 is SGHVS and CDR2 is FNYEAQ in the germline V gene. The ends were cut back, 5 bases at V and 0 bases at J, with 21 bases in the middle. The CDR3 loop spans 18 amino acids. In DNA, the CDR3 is TGTGCCAGCAGCCGATATGGTGGCCGGGAGTCTAGCACAGATACGCAGTATTTT. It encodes CASSRYGGRESSTDTQYF.

The CDR3 DNA is TGTGCCAGCAGAAGGGTCGCAGGGAGAACCTACGAGCAGTACTTC. Translating it yields CASRRVAGRTYEQYF. The chain combines TRBV6-8 with TRBJ2-7; possibly TRBD1 or TRBD2 for D (5 bases each). Germline CDR1 and CDR2: MNHGY and SAAAGT. This CDR3 is 15 amino acids long. Trimming removed 6 bases from V and 2 bases from J, with 17 bases in between.

The CDR3 loop reads CASSRGRGETQYF. The CDR3 nucleotides read TGCGCCAGCAGCCGAGGGAGGGGAGAGACCCAGTACTTC. This sequence joins TRBV23-1 and TRBJ2-5, with TRBD2 identical over 7 bases. TRBV23-1 falls under the ORF class, with uncertain function. The CDR3 is 13 residues long. V was clipped by 6 bases and J by 4 bases; unmatched bases: 5.

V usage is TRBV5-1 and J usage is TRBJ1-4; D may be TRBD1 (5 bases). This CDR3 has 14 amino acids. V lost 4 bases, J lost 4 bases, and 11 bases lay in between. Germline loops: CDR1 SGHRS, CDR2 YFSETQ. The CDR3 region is CASSGGRINEKLFF. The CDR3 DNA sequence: TGCGCCAGCAGCGGGGGACGGATTAATGAAAAACTGTTTTTT.

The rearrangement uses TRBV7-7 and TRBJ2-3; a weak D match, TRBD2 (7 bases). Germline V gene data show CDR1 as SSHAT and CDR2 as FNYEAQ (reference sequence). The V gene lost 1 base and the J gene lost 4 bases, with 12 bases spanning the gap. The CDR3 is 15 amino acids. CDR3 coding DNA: TGTGCCAGCAGCTTAGACGGGGGGCAGGCAGATACGCAGTATTTT. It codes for CASSLDGGQADTQYF.

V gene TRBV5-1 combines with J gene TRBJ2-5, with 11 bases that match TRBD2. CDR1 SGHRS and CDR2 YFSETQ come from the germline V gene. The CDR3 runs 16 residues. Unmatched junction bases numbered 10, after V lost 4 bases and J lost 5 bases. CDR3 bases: TGCGCCAGCAGCGCGGGGGGACTAGCGGCCCGGGAGACCCAGTACTTC. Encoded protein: CASSAGGLAARETQYF.

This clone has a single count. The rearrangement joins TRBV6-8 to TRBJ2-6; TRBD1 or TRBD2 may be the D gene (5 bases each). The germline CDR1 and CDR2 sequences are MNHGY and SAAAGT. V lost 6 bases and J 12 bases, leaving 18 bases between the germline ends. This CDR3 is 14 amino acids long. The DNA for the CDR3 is TGTGCCAGCAGCGTACGGGGCTCGAGGCCCGTCCTGACTTTC. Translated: CASSVRGSRPVLTF.

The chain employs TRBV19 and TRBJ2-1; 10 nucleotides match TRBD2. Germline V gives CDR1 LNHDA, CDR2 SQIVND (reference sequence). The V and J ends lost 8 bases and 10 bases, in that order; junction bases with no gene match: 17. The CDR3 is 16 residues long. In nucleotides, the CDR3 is TGTGCCAGTTCATCCCCGGGACTAGCGCGATCCCGGGAGCAGTTCTTC. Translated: CASSSPGLARSREQFF.

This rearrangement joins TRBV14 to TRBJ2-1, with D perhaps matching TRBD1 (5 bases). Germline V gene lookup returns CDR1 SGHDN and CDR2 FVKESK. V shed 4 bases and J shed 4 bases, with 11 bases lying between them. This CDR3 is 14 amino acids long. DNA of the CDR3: TGTGCCAGCAGCCCTGTGACAGCTTACAATGAGCAGTTCTTC. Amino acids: CASSPVTAYNEQFF.

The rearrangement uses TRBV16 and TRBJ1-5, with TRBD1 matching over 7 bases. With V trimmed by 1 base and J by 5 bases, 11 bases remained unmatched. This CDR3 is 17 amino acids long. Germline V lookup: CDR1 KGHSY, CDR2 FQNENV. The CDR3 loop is CASSQYGLGGIDQPQHF. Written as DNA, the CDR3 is TGTGCCAGCAGCCAATACGGTTTAGGGGGCATCGATCAGCCCCAGCATTTT.

This CDR3 reads CASSRDRSSYEQYF. CDR3 DNA: TGTGCCAGCAGCCGGGACAGGAGCTCCTACGAGCAGTACTTC. The genes are TRBV28 and TRBJ2-7; TRBD1 matches at 8 bases. CDR3 length equals 14 residues. With V trimmed by 6 bases and J by 0 bases, 4 bases remained unmatched. CDR1 is MDHEN and CDR2 is SYDVKM in the germline V gene.

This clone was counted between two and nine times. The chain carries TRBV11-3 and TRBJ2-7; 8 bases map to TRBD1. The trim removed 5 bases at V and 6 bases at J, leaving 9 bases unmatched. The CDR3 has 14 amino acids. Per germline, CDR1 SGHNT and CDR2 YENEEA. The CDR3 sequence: CASSLIGQGLEQYF. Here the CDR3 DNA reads TGTGCCAGCAGCCTTATTGGACAGGGCCTCGAGCAGTACTTC.

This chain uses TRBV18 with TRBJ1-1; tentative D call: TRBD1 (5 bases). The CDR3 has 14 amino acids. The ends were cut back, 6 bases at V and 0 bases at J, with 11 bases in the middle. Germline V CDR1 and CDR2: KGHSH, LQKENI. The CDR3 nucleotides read TGTGCCAGCTCCGGGGGAGCGATGAACACTGAAGCTTTCTTT. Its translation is CASSGGAMNTEAFF.

This chain's CDR3 is CASSPGPVSPLHF. The CDR3 bases are TGCGCCAGCAGCCCAGGACCTGTTTCACCCCTCCACTTT. The chain uses TRBV1 and TRBJ1-6. TRBV1 is designated a pseudogene. The CDR3 totals 13 residues.

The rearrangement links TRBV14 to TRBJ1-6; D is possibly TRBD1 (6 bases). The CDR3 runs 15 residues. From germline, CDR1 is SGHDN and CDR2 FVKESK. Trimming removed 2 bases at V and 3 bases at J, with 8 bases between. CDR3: CASSQTTGYNSPLHF. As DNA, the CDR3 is TGTGCCAGCAGCCAAACGACAGGCTATAATTCACCCCTCCACTTT.

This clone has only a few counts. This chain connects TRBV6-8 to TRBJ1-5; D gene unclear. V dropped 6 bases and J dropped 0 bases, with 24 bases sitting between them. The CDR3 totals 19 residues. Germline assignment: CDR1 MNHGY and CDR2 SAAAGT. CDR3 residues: CASRCSDRVSSDSNQPQHF. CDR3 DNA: TGTGCCAGCAGGTGCTCGGACCGTGTATCGTCCGATAGCAATCAGCCCCAGCATTTT.

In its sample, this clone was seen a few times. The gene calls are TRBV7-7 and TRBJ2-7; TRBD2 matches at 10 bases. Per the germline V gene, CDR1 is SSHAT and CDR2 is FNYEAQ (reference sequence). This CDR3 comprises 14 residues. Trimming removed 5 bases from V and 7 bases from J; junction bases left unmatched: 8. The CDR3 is CASSKTSGAGEQYF. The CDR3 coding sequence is TGTGCCAGCAGCAAAACTAGCGGGGCAGGAGAGCAGTACTTC.

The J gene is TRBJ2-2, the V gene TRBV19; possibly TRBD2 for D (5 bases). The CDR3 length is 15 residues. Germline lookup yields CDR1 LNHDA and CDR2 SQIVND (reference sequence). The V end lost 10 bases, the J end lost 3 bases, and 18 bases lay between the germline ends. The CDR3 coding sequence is TGTGCCACCCAACCCCCAGGAGGCCACACCGGGGAGCTGTTTTTT. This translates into CATQPPGGHTGELFF.

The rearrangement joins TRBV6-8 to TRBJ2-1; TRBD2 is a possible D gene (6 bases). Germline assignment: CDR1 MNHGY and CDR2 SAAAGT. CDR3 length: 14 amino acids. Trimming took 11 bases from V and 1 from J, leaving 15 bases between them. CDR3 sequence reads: CAGMEGQSYNEQFF. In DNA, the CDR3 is TGTGCCGGAATGGAGGGCCAGTCCTACAATGAGCAGTTCTTC.

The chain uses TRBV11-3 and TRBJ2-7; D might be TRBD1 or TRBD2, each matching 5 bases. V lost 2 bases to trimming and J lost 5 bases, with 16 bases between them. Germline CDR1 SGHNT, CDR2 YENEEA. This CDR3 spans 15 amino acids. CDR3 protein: CASSLTNRDGHEQYF. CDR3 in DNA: TGTGCCAGCAGCTTAACAAATCGGGACGGTCACGAGCAGTACTTC.

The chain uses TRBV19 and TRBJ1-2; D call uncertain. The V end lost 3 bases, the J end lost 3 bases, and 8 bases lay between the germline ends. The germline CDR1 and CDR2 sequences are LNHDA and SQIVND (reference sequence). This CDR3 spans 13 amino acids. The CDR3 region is CASSIAVDYGYTF. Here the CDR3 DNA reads TGTGCCAGTAGTATCGCAGTCGACTATGGCTACACCTTC.

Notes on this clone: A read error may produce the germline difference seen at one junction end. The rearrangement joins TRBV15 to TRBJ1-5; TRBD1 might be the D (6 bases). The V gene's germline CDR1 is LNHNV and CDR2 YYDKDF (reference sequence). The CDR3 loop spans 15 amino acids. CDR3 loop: CATSRDGGRNQPQHF. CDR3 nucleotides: TGTGCCACCAGCAGAGATGGGGGCCGCAATCAGCCYCAGCATTTT.

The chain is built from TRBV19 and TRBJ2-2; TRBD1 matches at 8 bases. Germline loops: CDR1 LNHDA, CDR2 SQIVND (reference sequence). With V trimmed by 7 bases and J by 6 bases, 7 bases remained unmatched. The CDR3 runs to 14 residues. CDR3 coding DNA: TGTGCCAGTAAAGAGACAGGGGTCCCCGGGGAGCTGTTTTTT. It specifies CASKETGVPGELFF.